What follows are 12 T cell receptor beta chains derived from one specimen sequenced in a study of tumor-infiltrating lymphocytes in primary liver carcinoma. A primer matching the constant region was used to make TCR beta cDNA from 500 to 600 ng of total RNA. Researchers made the TCR beta libraries by running three nested multiplex PCR rounds with slightly modified ARM-PCR. The first two PCR rounds, approximately 10 cycles each, used TRBV1-TRBV30 forward primers and a C-beta reverse primer. Each CDR3 protein is one row after TCRdb ran MiXCR on the multiplex PCR reads. The repertoire holds fewer than 40,000 distinct CDR3 sequences, with roughly 70% as singletons. It was from roughly 20-30 mg of unsorted bulk tissue that RNA and DNA were co-extracted. What was sequenced was liver tumor tissue from sampling region 3. Subset noted: tumor region T3, left-lateral pole. These receptors all come from a woman in her thirties with primary liver carcinoma and hepatitis B virus infection.

On this clonotype itself: At one end, the junction sequence differs from germline, possibly due to a read error. The J gene is TRBJ2-1, the V gene TRBV19, with D maybe TRBD2 (7 bases). Germline CDR1 and CDR2: LNHDA and SQIVND (reference sequence). The CDR3 runs to 14 residues. The CDR3 here is CASQRDKGYNEHFF. CDR3 in DNA: TGTGCCAGCCAGCGGGACAAAGGCTACAATGAGCATTTCTTC.

With regard to this clonotype: The junction shows a germline mismatch at one end, possibly a read error. The J gene is TRBJ2-1, the V gene TRBV29-1, with 13 bases lining up with TRBD2. The length of the CDR3 is 15 residues. Germline CDR1 and CDR2: SQVTM and ANQGSEA. The CDR3 spells CSVPGTSGNLNDQFF. Written as DNA, the CDR3 is TGCAGCGTCCCCGGGACTAGCGGGAACCTGAATGATCAGTTCTTC.

This clonotype ranks as medium-sized (0.01 to 0.1%). The gene calls are TRBV6-1 and TRBJ1-3; D not resolved. Germline assignment: CDR1 MNHNS and CDR2 SASEGT. Between the trimmed V and J ends, which lost 4 bases and 0 bases, there was a span of 7 bases. This CDR3 has 14 residues. The CDR3 sequence is CASSGAVSGNTIYF. The CDR3, as DNA: TGTGCCAGCAGTGGGGCTGTCTCTGGAAACACCATATATTTT.

About this clonotype: The germline gene is not matched at one end of the junction; a read error may be the cause. The rearrangement joins TRBV11-2 to TRBJ1-5; no reliable D call. This CDR3 spans 14 amino acids. CDR1 SGHAT and CDR2 FQNNGV come from the germline V gene. Written as DNA, the CDR3 is TGTGCCAGTAGCTTAAATCTCGTTGGCCAGCACCAGCATTTT. This translates into CASSLNLVGQHQHF.

This clonotype was counted a single time. No conserved phenylalanine or tryptophan is present at the end of the CDR3, so a read error is the likely explanation. The chain links TRBV4-3 to TRBJ2-2; TRBD2 agrees at 11 bases. Germline V gene lookup returns CDR1 LGHNA and CDR2 YSLEER. This CDR3 spans 19 amino acids. CDR3 sequence: CTSSVLAGGPRSNTGELFS. The CDR3, as DNA: TGCACCAGCAGCGTATTAGCGGGAGGGCCCCGTTCGAACACCGGGGAGCTGTTTTCT.

This clonotype was seen repeatedly, ten times or more. The germline gene is not matched at one end of the junction; a read error may be the cause. This chain uses TRBV12-3 or TRBV12-4 with TRBJ2-1, with 9 bases identical to TRBD2. CDR3 length: 17 amino acids. CDR3 sequence reads: CASSFSREGGSYNEQFF. CDR3 in DNA: TGTGCCAGTAGTTTTTCGCGGGAGGGGGGAAGCTACAATGAGCAGTTCTTC.

Notes on this clonotype: Just one base apart from a much larger clone, this may be a read error. The chain links TRBV11-3 to TRBJ2-1, with D unresolved. The germline V gene encodes CDR1 SGHNT and CDR2 YENEEA. The CDR3 has 15 amino acids. This chain's CDR3 is CANSPRRSRNNGQFF. CDR3 coding DNA: TGTGCCAACAGCCCTCGGCGTAGCAGGAACAATGGGCAGTTCTTC. Full variable domain (outside the CDR3, taken from reference TRBV11-3 and TRBJ2-1): EAGVVQSPRYKIIEKKQPVAFWCNPISGHNTLYWYLQNLGQGPELLIRYENEEAVDDSQLPKDRFSAERLKGVDSTLKIQPAELGDSAVYLCANSPRRSRNNGQFFGPGTRLTVL.

Turning to this clonotype: A read error may be the cause here, since a much bigger clone is one base away. J is TRBJ2-3 and V is TRBV2; D possibly uses TRBD1 or TRBD2 (6 bases each). The germline V gene has CDR1 SNHLY and CDR2 FYNNEI. This CDR3 region has 12 residues. V lost 5 bases, J lost 12 bases, and 15 bases lay in between. DNA for the CDR3: TGTGCCAGCAGTACGGGGGCAGATATACAGTATTTT. Its protein is CASSTGADIQYF. Looking up the rest from reference TRBV2 and TRBJ2-3 gives the full variable domain: EPEVTQTPSHQVTQMGQEVILRCVPISNHLYFYWYRQILGQKVEFLVSFYNNEISEKSEIFDDQFSVERPDGSNFTLKIRSTKLEDSAMYFCASSTGADIQYFGPGTRLTVL.

J is TRBJ2-1 and V is TRBV11-2; D is perhaps TRBD2 (5 bases). Near its end, the DNA agrees better with TRBJ2-7, so the J call may be wrong. The CDR3 length is 16 residues. Per germline, CDR1 SGHAT and CDR2 FQNNGV. The CDR3 protein is CASSTSLVGGYNEQYF. Here the CDR3 DNA reads TGTGCCAGCAGCACCTCTCTAGTAGGAGGATACAATGAGCAGTACTTC.

As concerns this clonotype: The CDR3 end shows no conserved phenylalanine or tryptophan, and so a read error is likely. The chain joins TRBV11-2 to TRBJ2-3; 7 nucleotides agree with TRBD2. This CDR3 region has 15 residues. Per germline, CDR1 SGHAT and CDR2 FQNNGV. The CDR3 region has the DNA TGTGCCACCAGCTTCGGACTAGGACGCACAGGTACGCAGTATCTT. Its protein is CATSFGLGRTGTQYL.

About this clonotype itself: No conserved phenylalanine or tryptophan ends this CDR3, so it is likely a read error. The chain joins TRBV11-3 to TRBJ2-3, with 8 bases that match TRBD1. The CDR3 has 16 residues. In germline, CDR1 is SGHNT, CDR2 YENEEA. CDR3 loop: CASIPRQGSSTDTQYL. In nucleotides, the CDR3 is TGCGCCAGCATCCCCCGACAGGGGTCAAGCACAGATACGCAGTATTTG.

Remarks on this clonotype: At one boundary the junction diverges from the germline segment, which might be a read error. The chain recombines TRBV4-3 with TRBJ2-2, with 11 bases identical to TRBD2. This CDR3 comprises 19 residues. Germline CDR1 and CDR2: LGHNA and YSLEER. The DNA for the CDR3 is TGCGCCAGCAGCGTATTAGCGGGAGGGCCCCGTTCGAACATCGGGGAGCTGTTTTTC. The encoded protein is CASSVLAGGPRSNIGELFF.